The rows below give T cell receptor beta chains drawn from one sample of a study of post-analysis software for immune sequencing data. In TCRdb, the PCR reads were re-called with MiXCR into one record per CDR3 protein. The table shows more than 450,000 distinct CDR3 sequences, with 44% occurring only once. Sequencing was performed on blood. These receptors originate from a girl aged 10-17 years with multiple sclerosis. CDR3s include the opening cysteine and the closing phenylalanine or tryptophan. A D gene is named only where the DNA matches it firmly. For some rows the clone size is stated as once, few or many, or as a class when expanded; others skip it.

TRBJ1-2 TRBV11-2 TRBD1 once TGTGCCAGCAGCCCCACAACCAGGGGGAGAGGCTATGGCTACACCTTC CASSPTTRGRGYGYTF
TRBJ2-5 TRBV5-1 TRBD2 . TGCGCCAGCAGCTTGGAACCTAGCGGGAGTTATAAAGAGACCCAGTACTTC CASSLEPSGSYKETQYF
TRBJ1-1 TRBV6-2/TRBV6-3 . . TGTGCCAGCAGTTACGGGGTCGACACCGAAGCTTTCTTT CASSYGVDTEAFF
TRBJ2-2 TRBV6-4 TRBD1 . TGTGCCAGCAGTGACGGACAGGGGAACACCGGGGAGCTGTTTTTT CASSDGQGNTGELFF
TRBJ2-5 TRBV10-2 TRBD2 . TGCGCCAGCAGAATGATAGCGGGAGGGTTTGGAGAGACCCAGTACTTC CASRMIAGGFGETQYF
TRBJ2-1 TRBV24-1 TRBD1 . TGTGCCACCAGCCCTAAAACAGGGGCCTTATACAATGAGCAGTTCTTC CATSPKTGALYNEQFF
TRBJ2-5 TRBV12-3/TRBV12-4 TRBD2 . TGTGCCAGCAGTTTATTCGTCCGGGGTTTAGCGGGGGGTCAAGAGACCCAGTACTTC CASSLFVRGLAGGQETQYF
TRBJ2-6 TRBV7-9 . . TGTGCCAGCAGACCCGAACTCCAGGGCACTGGGGCCAACGTCCTGACTTTC CASRPELQGTGANVLTF
TRBJ2-1 TRBV20-1 . . TGCAGTGCTAGGAGGGACGGGGCGAGCTCCTACAATGAGCAGTTCTTC CSARRDGASSYNEQFF
TRBJ2-5 TRBV2 . . TGTGCCAGCGCGTACCAAGAGACCCGGTACTTC CASAYQETRYF
TRBJ1-2 TRBV20-1 . . TGCAGTGCTCCCGACTTGGCGGACTTGGGCTACACCTTC CSAPDLADLGYTF
TRBJ1-4 TRBV29-1 . . TGCAGCGTTTCGGGTACGGCTAATGAAAAACTGTTTTTT CSVSGTANEKLFF
TRBJ1-5 TRBV20-1 . . TGCAGTGCCAAGTATAGCAATCAGCCCCAGCATTTT CSAKYSNQPQHF
TRBJ1-2 TRBV15 . . TGTGCCACCAGCAGAGTTTTCAGTAACTATGGCTACACCTTC CATSRVFSNYGYTF
TRBJ1-2 TRBV3-1 TRBD1 . TGTGCCAGCACCACAGCCAGGGACAGGGCCTATGGCTACACCTTC CASTTARDRAYGYTF
TRBJ2-5 TRBV5-4 . . TGTGCCAGCAGCGCCGATCGGGGGACCCAGTACTTC CASSADRGTQYF
TRBJ2-5 TRBV5-6 TRBD1 few TGTGCCAGCAGCTTGGACAGGGGTGTAGGGGAGACCCAGTACTTC CASSLDRGVGETQYF
TRBJ2-1 TRBV5-5 . . TGTGCCAGCAGCTTGTGGGACTCTTACAATGAGCAGTTCTTC CASSLWDSYNEQFF
TRBJ2-7 TRBV29-1 . . TGCAGCGTTGTACAGGGATCCTCCTACGAGCAGTACTTC CSVVQGSSYEQYF
TRBJ2-1 TRBV20-1 TRBD2 . TGCAGTGCTAGAAACCTAGCGGGCTCCTACAATGAGCAGTTCTTC CSARNLAGSYNEQFF
TRBJ1-1 TRBV5-1 TRBD1 few TGCGCCAGCAGCTCAAGGACAGGGATGACTGAAGCTTTCTTT CASSSRTGMTEAFF
TRBJ1-4 TRBV7-6 TRBD1 . TGTGCCAGCAGCACCCAGGGGGGGAGACTAACTAATGAAAAACTGTTTTTT CASSTQGGRLTNEKLFF
TRBJ2-5 TRBV4-1 . . TGCGCCAGCAGCCAAGACAGGGTTCCGGAGACCCAGTACTTC CASSQDRVPETQYF
TRBJ2-5 TRBV4-1 . . TGCGCCAGCAGCCAAGTGAAGGGAGAGACCCAGTACTTC CASSQVKGETQYF
TRBJ2-1 TRBV14 . . TGTGCCAGCAGCCAAGGTTACGGGGAGCAGTTCTTC CASSQGYGEQFF
TRBJ2-7 TRBV24-1 . . TGTGCCACCAGTGATTCTCTCGCAGGGGCCAGGGGCGAGCAGTACTTC CATSDSLAGARGEQYF
TRBJ2-7 TRBV10-3 TRBD1 many TGTGCCATCGCCGCCCCGGGACAGGGGGCATACGAGCAGTACTTC CAIAAPGQGAYEQYF
TRBJ2-7 TRBV12-3/TRBV12-4 TRBD1 . TGTGCCAGCAGTTCCAGGGGGCCCGAGCAGTACTTC CASSSRGPEQYF
TRBJ2-3 TRBV6-4 . . TGTGCCAGCAGTGGAGGTACCGGACACCACACAGATACGCAGTATTTT CASSGGTGHHTDTQYF
TRBJ2-2 TRBV11-3 . . TGTGCCAGCAGCTTGACGGTGAACACCGGGGAGCTGTTTTTT CASSLTVNTGELFF
TRBJ1-1 TRBV11-2 . few TGTGCCAGCAGCTTTAGCCCAGGGGTGAACACTGAAGCTTTCTTT CASSFSPGVNTEAFF
TRBJ2-1 TRBV4-2 TRBD1 . TGTGCCAGCCGAAGGACAGGGAAAGACAATGAGCAGTTCTTC CASRRTGKDNEQFF
TRBJ2-4 TRBV5-1 . . TGCGCCAGCAGGATTCCAGGGGCCAAAAACATTCAGTACTTC CASRIPGAKNIQYF
TRBJ2-7 TRBV10-3 TRBD1 . TGTGCCATCAGGGAACAGGGGGTCGACGAGCAGTACTTC CAIREQGVDEQYF
TRBJ1-5 TRBV28 . few TGTGCCAGCAGTCGAGACAGTGGGAGCAATCAGCCCCAGCATTTT CASSRDSGSNQPQHF
TRBJ2-3 TRBV24-1 . few TGTGCCACCAGTGATGCAGCCCAGGATACGCAGTATTTT CATSDAAQDTQYF
TRBJ2-3 TRBV29-1 TRBD1 . TGCAGCGTTGACCTCACAGGGGCTAAAGATACGCAGTATTTT CSVDLTGAKDTQYF
TRBJ2-7 TRBV6-5 . many TGTGCCAGCAGCTCGGGACTGCACTCCTACGAGCAGTACTTC CASSSGLHSYEQYF
TRBJ2-7 TRBV27 . few TGTGCCAGCAGTTCAATCGGGGGTACCTACGAGCAGTACTTC CASSSIGGTYEQYF
TRBJ1-2 TRBV7-9 . . TGTGCCAGCAGCTTAGGAGGACTTTACTATGGCTACACCTTC CASSLGGLYYGYTF
TRBJ1-2 TRBV20-1 . . TGCAGTGCTAGAGGGATCGACCTCGGGGACTATGGCTACACCTTC CSARGIDLGDYGYTF
TRBJ1-2 TRBV12-3/TRBV12-4 . many TGCGCCAGCAGCTTGGGCAGCAACTATGGCTACACCTTC CASSLGSNYGYTF
TRBJ2-1 TRBV7-2 TRBD1 . TGTGCCACCTCGGACAGGCCCAACAATGAGCAGTTCTTC CATSDRPNNEQFF
TRBJ1-6 TRBV19 TRBD1 . TGTGCCAGTAGTCCAAACCGGGACAGAGGCTCACCCCTCCACTTT CASSPNRDRGSPLHF
TRBJ1-2 TRBV2 TRBD1 . TGTGCCAGCACCACGGGACAGGGGGTGCGAGGCTACACCTTC CASTTGQGVRGYTF